Below, 10 T cell receptor beta chains from the same sample are listed, as sequenced in a study of T cells in localized non-small cell lung cancer. Assay: immunoSEQ multiplex PCR; the TCRdb copy retains only in-frame clones and omits some. The sample lists 100,000 to 150,000 clones; about 89% were seen once. Material: peripheral blood, obtained before any cancer treatment. These TCRs come from a female donor aged 60 or older with stage I lung adenocarcinoma.

The chain has TRBV28 and TRBJ1-4; D is possibly TRBD1 (5 bases). There are 15 residues in the CDR3. CDR1 is MDHEN and CDR2 is SYDVKM in the germline V gene. The ends were cut back, 5 bases at V and 7 bases at J, with 17 bases in the middle. CDR3 sequence (DNA): TGTGCCAGCAGTCCGCCCCGGGACGGCCCTGAAAAACTGTTTTTT. Its protein product is CASSPPRDGPEKLFF.

V and J are TRBV29-1 and TRBJ2-7, with a tentative D call TRBD1 (5 bases). The CDR3 length is 15 residues. The germline gives CDR1 SQVTM, CDR2 ANQGSEA. V shed 5 bases and J shed 2 bases, with 19 bases lying between them. The DNA of the CDR3 is TGCAGCGTTCGAGTAGGGGCAGGAGAGACCTACGAGCAGTACTTC. Translating gives CSVRVGAGETYEQYF.

This clone was detected once. The chain couples TRBV28 to TRBJ1-4; maybe TRBD1 (5 bases). CDR3 length: 15 residues. V was trimmed by 5 bases and J by 3 bases, leaving 13 bases between them. From germline, CDR1 is MDHEN and CDR2 SYDVKM. The CDR3 DNA is TGTGCCAGCAGTCCAACGGGACTGCCTAATGAAAAACTGTTTTTT. The encoded protein is CASSPTGLPNEKLFF.

The V call is TRBV5-1, the J call TRBJ2-5; the D is unclear. CDR3 length equals 15 residues. Trimming stripped 0 bases from V and 2 bases from J, with 11 bases between. CDR1 is SGHRS, CDR2 YFSETQ, per germline. The CDR3: CASSLVGRSQETQYF. In DNA, the CDR3 is TGCGCCAGCAGCTTGGTAGGACGGTCTCAAGAGACCCAGTACTTC. The full variable domain, completed using reference TRBV5-1 and TRBJ2-5, is KAGVTQTPRYLIKTRGQQVTLSCSPISGHRSVSWYQQTPGQGLQFLFEYFSETQRNKGNFPGRFSGRQFSNSRSEMNVSTLELGDSALYLCASSLVGRSQETQYFGPGTRLLVL.

The chain couples TRBV7-9 to TRBJ1-1; 7 bases line up with TRBD1. J lost 4 bases, V lost 5 bases, and 4 bases had no gene match. Germline values: CDR1 SEHNR, CDR2 FQNEAQ (reference sequence). This CDR3 is 13 amino acids long. The CDR3 DNA follows: TGTGCCAGCAGCCGGACAGGCGGCACTGAAGCTTTCTTT. It yields the protein CASSRTGGTEAFF.

The rearrangement links TRBV9 to TRBJ2-7, with D perhaps matching TRBD1 (6 bases). Trimming left V 0 bases short and J 8 bases short, with 12 bases between. This CDR3 spans 13 amino acids. Germline V gene lookup returns CDR1 SGDLS and CDR2 YYNGEE. CDR3: CASSVVEGGKQYF. The CDR3 DNA reads as TGTGCCAGCAGCGTAGTAGAAGGGGGTAAGCAGTACTTC.

This clone was counted a single time. The chain recombines TRBV30 with TRBJ2-3; a weak D match, TRBD2 (6 bases). Germline CDR1 is GTSNPN and CDR2 is SVGIG (reference sequence). The ends were cut back, 2 bases at V and 5 bases at J, with 20 bases in the middle. The CDR3 extends over 16 amino acids. The CDR3 nucleotides are TGTGCCTGGAGTTGGTCAGCGGGTCCTGGGGAAGATACGCAGTATTTT. Translation: CAWSWSAGPGEDTQYF.

This rearrangement joins TRBV10-1 to TRBJ2-3; D is unclear. Germline V CDR1 and CDR2: WNHNN, SYGVQD (reference sequence). V lost 0 bases to trimming and J lost 3 bases, with 10 bases between them. This CDR3 region has 15 residues. The CDR3 loop reads CASSESAGPTDTQYF. The DNA of the CDR3 is TGCGCCAGCAGTGAGTCGGCCGGACCGACAGATACGCAGTATTTT.

The table lists this clone with a few counts. V usage is TRBV7-7 and J usage is TRBJ2-5, with 9 bases identical to TRBD1. The V gene end was trimmed by 4 bases and the J gene end by 5 bases; junction bases not matched to a gene: 8. The CDR3 contains 15 residues. Germline V CDR1 and CDR2: SSHAT, FNYEAQ (reference sequence). The CDR3 DNA reads TGTGCCAGCAGCTCCTCCGGGACAGGGTACGAGACCCAGTACTTC. Protein product: CASSSSGTGYETQYF.

This chain links TRBV2 with TRBJ2-1; 13 bases fit TRBD2. Germline CDR1 reads SNHLY; CDR2 reads FYNNEI. V dropped 6 bases and J dropped 6; count of bases not matched to a gene: 5. The CDR3 consists of 15 residues. CDR3 coding DNA: TGTGCCAGCAGACAACTAGCGGGAGGGCCCAATGAGCAGTTCTTC. Translating it yields CASRQLAGGPNEQFF.